This entry lists 20 T cell receptor beta chains sequenced from one sample in a study of OX40 agonist ivuxolimab in advanced cancers. Libraries were prepared through the immunoSEQ multiplex PCR assay. TCRdb stores this immuneACCESS table with in-frame sequences only. Part of the clones is absent; in the studies checked, under half of the shortfall reflects unresolved V genes, and no reason is known for the rest. The sample contains about 32,000 clones, roughly nine tenths of them found a single time. The top ten constitute roughly 28% of the sample. The source was CD4+ or CD8+ T cells sorted from blood, collected in a trial of the OX40 agonist ivuxolimab. The receptors originated from an adult with an advanced solid tumor such as melanoma, head and neck, liver or kidney cancer.

This chain uses TRBV5-3 with TRBJ2-5; D may be TRBD2 (5 bases). TRBV5-3 is recorded as an ORF, its role being uncertain. Trimming cost V 3 bases and J 5 bases, with 17 bases left between them. The CDR3 covers 15 residues. The CDR3 sequence is CARSCSAVSRETQYF. CDR3 in DNA: TGTGCCAGAAGCTGCTCAGCGGTCTCCCGGGAGACCCAGTACTTC.

V usage is TRBV11-2 and J usage is TRBJ2-3; tentative D call: TRBD2 (7 bases). Per germline, CDR1 SGHAT and CDR2 FQNNGV. The CDR3 is 17 amino acids. V was pared by 6 bases and J by 0 bases, with 19 bases between. CDR3 residues: CASRSGGGLSSTDTQYF. CDR3 coding DNA: TGTGCCAGCAGATCTGGCGGGGGCCTTTCGAGCACAGATACGCAGTATTTT.

The chain links TRBV27 to TRBJ2-6; 9 bases match TRBD2. Unmatched junction bases numbered 5, after V lost 1 base and J lost 4 bases. This CDR3 is built from 17 residues. The germline V gene encodes CDR1 MNHEY and CDR2 SMNVEV (reference sequence). The CDR3 sequence: CASSLWAGGLGANVLTF. The CDR3 coding sequence is TGTGCCAGCAGTTTATGGGCGGGGGGGCTAGGGGCCAACGTCCTGACTTTC.

The gene calls are TRBV19 and TRBJ1-1, with 7 bases that match TRBD1. The ends lost 5 bases at V and 2 bases at J; junction bases unmatched: 8. Germline V gene data show CDR1 as LNHDA and CDR2 as SQIVND (reference sequence). The CDR3 is made up of 15 amino acids. The CDR3 nucleotides are TGTGCCAGTAGTCTCTCCGGGACAGCCAACACTGAAGCTTTCTTT. This gives the protein CASSLSGTANTEAFF. The full variable domain, completed using reference TRBV19 and TRBJ1-1, is DGGITQSPKYLFRKEGQNVTLSCEQNLNHDAMYWYRQDPGQGLRLIYYSQIVNDFQKGDIAEGYSVSREKKESFPLTVTSAQKNPTAFYLCASSLSGTANTEAFFGQGTRLTVV.

The chain carries TRBV5-6 and TRBJ1-3, with D possibly being TRBD1 (5 bases). This CDR3 comprises 13 residues. Trimming left V 7 bases short and J 3 bases short, with 11 bases between. Germline V gene sequence: CDR1 SGHDT, CDR2 YYEEEE. The CDR3 loop is CASQEGYGNTIYF. Written as DNA, the CDR3 is TGTGCCAGCCAAGAGGGGTATGGAAACACCATATATTTT.

For the CDR3, the DNA is TGTGCCAGCAGTCTAGTGCATCTCGAGCAGTACTTC. Its translation is CASSLVHLEQYF. The genes are TRBV28 and TRBJ2-7; no clear D gene. Trimming removed 5 bases at V and 6 bases at J, with 11 bases between. Germline CDR1 is MDHEN and CDR2 is SYDVKM. The CDR3 contains 12 residues.

In DNA form, the CDR3 reads TGTGCCAGCAGGAGCGGACCTAGCACAGATACGCAGTATTTT. It is translated as CASRSGPSTDTQYF. The chain combines TRBV2 with TRBJ2-3, with D possibly matching TRBD2 (5 bases). CDR1 SNHLY and CDR2 FYNNEI come from the germline V gene. The V gene lost 6 bases and the J gene lost 0 bases, with 10 bases spanning the gap. The CDR3 is 14 residues long.

The chain links TRBV21-1 to TRBJ1-2; the listed D gene, TRBD1, was not tested against the DNA. TRBV21-1 is described as a pseudogene. The CDR3 length is 15 residues. The CDR3 region is CASSNVPGQVYGYTF. The CDR3, as DNA: TGTGCCAGCAGCAACGTTCCGGGACAGGTCTATGGCTACACCTTC.

The chain is built from TRBV6-6 and TRBJ1-2; D not certain. Germline V gene lookup returns CDR1 MNHNY and CDR2 SVGAGI (reference sequence). Trimming took 5 bases from V and 6 from J, leaving 13 bases between them. This CDR3 spans 13 amino acids. CDR3 loop: CASSHTPFDGYTF. The CDR3, as DNA: TGTGCCAGCAGTCATACACCCTTCGATGGCTACACCTTC.

This clone was seen a handful of times. The rearrangement links TRBV2 to TRBJ2-3; no firm D call. The CDR3 spans 10 residues. Per germline, CDR1 SNHLY and CDR2 FYNNEI. V was shortened by 7 bases and J by 4 bases, with 3 bases between the two germline ends. CDR3 sequence: CASTADTQYF. CDR3 DNA: TGTGCCAGCACCGCAGATACGCAGTATTTT. Supplemented by reference TRBV2 and TRBJ2-3, the full variable domain reads EPEVTQTPSHQVTQMGQEVILRCVPISNHLYFYWYRQILGQKVEFLVSFYNNEISEKSEIFDDQFSVERPDGSNFTLKIRSTKLEDSAMYFCASTADTQYFGPGTRLTVL.

The rearrangement uses TRBV7-2 and TRBJ1-1, with 8 positions matching TRBD1. With 5 bases clipped from V and 1 base from J, the junction kept 15 bases outside the gene matches. In germline, CDR1 is SGHTA, CDR2 FQGNSA. CDR3 length equals 18 residues. Here the CDR3 reads CASSLTWTGFGENTEAFF. CDR3 sequence (DNA): TGTGCCAGCAGCCTGACTTGGACAGGGTTTGGAGAGAACACTGAAGCTTTCTTT. Combining the CDR3 with reference TRBV7-2 and TRBJ1-1 gives the whole variable domain GAGVSQSPSNKVTEKGKDVELRCDPISGHTALYWYRQSLGQGLEFLIYFQGNSAPDKSGLPSDRFSAERTGGSVSTLTIQRTQQEDSAVYLCASSLTWTGFGENTEAFFGQGTRLTVV.

The chain links TRBV7-6 to TRBJ2-7; maybe TRBD2 (5 bases). V shed 3 bases and J shed 5 bases, with 20 bases lying between them. In germline, CDR1 is SGHVS, CDR2 FNYEAQ. This CDR3 has 16 amino acids. The CDR3, as DNA: TGTGCCAGCAGCTTTCTAAGCGCGGAAGAGGGTCACGAGCAGTACTTC. Translation gives CASSFLSAEEGHEQYF.

The chain joins TRBV30 to TRBJ1-1; D remains unclear. The CDR3 sequence is 14 residues long. V was cut by 2 bases and J by 3 bases, with 13 bases left in between. The germline V gene has CDR1 GTSNPN and CDR2 SVGIG (reference sequence). For the CDR3, the DNA is TGTGCCTGGAGTTCATACTTGGGAGACACTGAAGCTTTCTTT. This codes for CAWSSYLGDTEAFF.

This clone has a handful of counts. This chain joins TRBV28 and TRBJ2-1; 13 nucleotides align to TRBD2. This CDR3 comprises 18 residues. Germline-derived CDR1 and CDR2 are MDHEN and SYDVKM. V trimming: 5 bases; J trimming: 0 bases; junction bases outside the gene matches: 7. CDR3 sequence reads: CASSDARTSGSSYNEQFF. DNA for the CDR3: TGTGCCAGCAGTGACGCTAGGACTAGCGGGAGCTCCTACAATGAGCAGTTCTTC.

This clone came up once. V gene TRBV28 combines with J gene TRBJ1-5, with D possibly TRBD1 on 6 matching bases. Trimming stripped 6 bases from V and 4 bases from J, with 16 bases between. Germline V gives CDR1 MDHEN, CDR2 SYDVKM. The CDR3 has 15 amino acids. The CDR3 is CASSPLDSENQPQHF. The DNA for the CDR3 is TGTGCCAGCAGCCCTCTGGACAGTGAAAATCAGCCCCAGCATTTT.

The chain carries TRBV30 and TRBJ1-2, with D uncertain. This CDR3 has 13 residues. V lost 2 bases to trimming and J lost 5 bases, with 12 bases between them. The germline CDR1 and CDR2 sequences are GTSNPN and SVGIG (reference sequence). The CDR3, as DNA: TGTGCCTGGAGTACTGGACCCCGGTATGGCTACACCTTC. Its translation: CAWSTGPRYGYTF.

The chain has TRBV11-2 and TRBJ1-1, with 8 bases matching TRBD1. The CDR3 runs to 15 residues. The V and J ends lost 5 bases and 1 base, in that order; junction bases with no gene match: 6. CDR1 and CDR2 from the germline V gene are SGHAT and FQNNGV. The DNA of the CDR3 is TGTGCCAGCAGCCCCTCCGGGACAGGGAACACTGAAGCTTTCTTT. This codes for CASSPSGTGNTEAFF. The full variable domain, rest sourced from reference TRBV11-2 and TRBJ1-1, is EAGVAQSPRYKIIEKRQSVAFWCNPISGHATLYWYQQILGQGPKLLIQFQNNGVVDDSQLPKDRFSAERLKGVDSTLKIQPAKLEDSAVYLCASSPSGTGNTEAFFGQGTRLTVV.

The chain combines TRBV11-2 with TRBJ2-7, with 10 bases that match TRBD1. Looked up from germline, CDR1 is SGHAT and CDR2 is FQNNGV. V lost 4 bases and J lost 4; bases outside the gene matches: 4. The CDR3 runs to 14 residues. CDR3 coding DNA: TGTGCCAGCAGCTGGGGGGACAGGGGATACGAGCAGTACTTC. Protein: CASSWGDRGYEQYF.

The rearrangement joins TRBV11-2 to TRBJ1-1; possible D gene TRBD1, 6 bases. This CDR3 has 14 residues. The germline V and J ends were trimmed by 1 base and 5 bases, with 11 bases remaining between them. CDR1 SGHAT and CDR2 FQNNGV come from the germline V gene. The CDR3: CASSLGPGATEAFF. CDR3 DNA: TGTGCCAGCAGCTTAGGTCCGGGGGCGACTGAAGCTTTCTTT.

The rearrangement links TRBV30 to TRBJ2-7; 7 bases fit TRBD1. The CDR3 extends over 13 amino acids. With 0 bases clipped from V and 3 bases from J, the junction kept 2 bases outside the gene matches. Germline V CDR1 and CDR2: GTSNPN, SVGIG (reference sequence). The CDR3 region is CAWSVGDSYEQYF. The CDR3 DNA reads as TGTGCCTGGAGTGTAGGGGACAGCTACGAGCAGTACTTC.